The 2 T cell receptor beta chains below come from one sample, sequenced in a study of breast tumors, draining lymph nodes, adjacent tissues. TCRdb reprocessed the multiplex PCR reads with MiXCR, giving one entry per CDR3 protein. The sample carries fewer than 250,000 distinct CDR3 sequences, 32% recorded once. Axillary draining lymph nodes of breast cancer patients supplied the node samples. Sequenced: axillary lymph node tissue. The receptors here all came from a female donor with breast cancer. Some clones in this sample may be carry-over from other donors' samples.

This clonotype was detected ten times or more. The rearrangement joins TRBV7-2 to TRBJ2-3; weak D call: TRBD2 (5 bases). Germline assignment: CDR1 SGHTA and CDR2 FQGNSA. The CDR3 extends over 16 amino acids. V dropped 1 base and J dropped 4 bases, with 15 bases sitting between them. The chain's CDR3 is CASSLEATRIADTQYF. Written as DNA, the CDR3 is TGTGCCAGCAGCTTAGAAGCAACTAGAATTGCAGATACGCAGTATTTT.

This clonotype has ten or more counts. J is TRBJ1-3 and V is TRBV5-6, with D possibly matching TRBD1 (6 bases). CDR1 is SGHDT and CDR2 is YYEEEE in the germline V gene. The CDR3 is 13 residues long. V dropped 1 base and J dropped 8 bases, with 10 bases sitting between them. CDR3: CASSLNREDTIYF. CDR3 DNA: TGTGCCAGCAGCTTGAACAGGGAGGACACCATATATTTT.